Presented here are 13 T cell receptor beta chains from one specimen sequenced in a study of T cells in Graves' hyperthyroidism and ophthalmopathy. Amplification of TCR beta CDR3 regions was performed using RNA transcripts as template. When the TCR CDR3 underwent first-round RT-PCR, the HTBI primer set was used. TCRdb analysed the multiplex PCR reads with MiXCR anew, one entry per CDR3 protein. This table holds hundreds of thousands of distinct CDR3 sequences, about 14% found once. Sequencing was done on a sample of blood. The source of these receptors is a woman aged 18-35 years with Graves' hyperthyroidism.

This rearrangement joins TRBV5-8 to TRBJ2-7, with D uncertain. Trimming pared 0 bases from V and 3 bases from J, leaving 13 bases between. Germline V gives CDR1 SGHTS, CDR2 YDEGEE. The CDR3 consists of 15 residues. As DNA, the CDR3 is TGTGCCAGCAGCTTGGGTAGCCAGCCTCACTACGAGCAGTACTTC. It is translated as CASSLGSQPHYEQYF.

This clonotype was found many times. V and J are TRBV7-2 and TRBJ2-3; D remains unclear. Germline assignment: CDR1 SGHTA and CDR2 FQGNSA. CDR3 size: 13 residues. Trimming took 5 bases from V and 4 from J, leaving 10 bases between them. The CDR3 loop reads CASSARRADTQYF. Here the CDR3 DNA reads TGTGCCAGCAGCGCCAGACGCGCAGATACGCAGTATTTT.

The gene calls are TRBV10-3 and TRBJ1-4; D uncertain. Germline V CDR1 and CDR2: ENHRY, SYGVKD. Trimming took 4 bases from V and 4 from J, leaving 19 bases between them. The CDR3 consists of 17 residues. The CDR3: CAISGAPQDWVNEKLFF. For the CDR3, the DNA is TGTGCCATCAGTGGAGCTCCCCAGGACTGGGTTAATGAAAAACTGTTTTTT.

This clonotype was picked up many times. The chain uses TRBV13 and TRBJ2-3, with 7 bases aligning to TRBD2. The length of the CDR3 is 13 residues. Germline trimming cut 8 bases from V and 6 bases from J; bases unmatched to any gene: 8. Germline lookup yields CDR1 PRHDT and CDR2 FYEKMQ (reference sequence). The CDR3 reads CASGEGVSDTQYF. The CDR3 DNA is TGTGCCAGCGGGGAGGGTGTATCGGATACGCAGTATTTT.

The rearrangement uses TRBV9 and TRBJ2-7; TRBD1 agrees at 9 bases. V gave up 3 bases and J gave up 0 bases; unmatched junction bases: 4. This CDR3 comprises 15 residues. Germline V gives CDR1 SGDLS, CDR2 YYNGEE. CDR3 bases: TGTGCCAGCAGCGAAGGGACAGGGCCCTCCTACGAGCAGTACTTC. This codes for CASSEGTGPSYEQYF.

Ten or more counts support this clonotype. The chain links TRBV5-1 to TRBJ2-1, with TRBD2 matching 9 bases. The CDR3 totals 18 residues. Per the germline V gene, CDR1 is SGHRS and CDR2 is YFSETQ. V shed 2 bases, J shed 3 bases, and the junction held 12 bases outside the gene matches. The CDR3 loop reads CASSFTIPGLALYNEQFF. The CDR3 coding sequence is TGCGCCAGCAGCTTTACTATTCCGGGACTAGCCCTCTACAATGAGCAGTTCTTC. The full variable domain, completed using reference TRBV5-1 and TRBJ2-1, is KAGVTQTPRYLIKTRGQQVTLSCSPISGHRSVSWYQQTPGQGLQFLFEYFSETQRNKGNFPGRFSGRQFSNSRSEMNVSTLELGDSALYLCASSFTIPGLALYNEQFFGPGTRLTVL.

This clonotype was detected many times. The chain's CDR3 is CASSYSGFYGYTF. For the CDR3, the DNA is TGTGCCAGCAGTTACTCGGGCTTCTATGGCTACACCTTC. The V call is TRBV6-5, the J call TRBJ1-2, with D hard to call. V lost 0 bases to trimming and J lost 4 bases, with 6 bases between them. Germline values: CDR1 MNHEY, CDR2 SVGAGI. This CDR3 spans 13 amino acids.

This clonotype was observed at least ten times. The chain combines TRBV30 with TRBJ1-1; perhaps TRBD1 as D (5 bases). This CDR3 is built from 12 residues. V lost 3 bases and J 7 bases, leaving 12 bases between the germline ends. Germline V gene lookup returns CDR1 GTSNPN and CDR2 SVGIG (reference sequence). CDR3 in DNA: TGTGCCTGGAGGGGGCCCCGGTTTGAAGCTTTCTTT. It is translated as CAWRGPRFEAFF.

This clonotype was seen many times. This CDR3 is CALGRAGGVDGELFF. The CDR3 nucleotides read TGTGCCCTTGGGAGAGCGGGAGGTGTCGACGGGGAGCTGTTTTTT. This chain links TRBV7-2 with TRBJ2-2; 9 nucleotides align to TRBD2. The CDR3 covers 15 residues. Unmatched junction bases numbered 14, after V lost 11 bases and J lost 7 bases. Germline V gene lookup returns CDR1 SGHTA and CDR2 FQGNSA. Supplemented by reference TRBV7-2 and TRBJ2-2, the full variable domain reads GAGVSQSPSNKVTEKGKDVELRCDPISGHTALYWYRQSLGQGLEFLIYFQGNSAPDKSGLPSDRFSAERTGGSVSTLTIQRTQQEDSAVYLCALGRAGGVDGELFFGEGSRLTVL.

V is TRBV2 and J is TRBJ2-7; D is uncertain. Per germline, CDR1 SNHLY and CDR2 FYNNEI. Trimming pared 8 bases from V and 7 bases from J, leaving 6 bases between. The CDR3 covers 9 residues. CDR3 sequence reads: CASSREQYF. The CDR3 DNA sequence: TGTGCCAGCTCCCGAGAGCAGTACTTC.

Note on this clonotype: A read error may be the cause here, since a much bigger clone is one base away. This sequence joins TRBV15 and TRBJ1-1; D unresolved. This CDR3 is 13 amino acids long. Deletions cut 5 bases from V and 7 bases from J, with 14 bases between. The germline V gene encodes CDR1 LNHNV and CDR2 YYDKDF (reference sequence). The CDR3 spells CATSRGHRDEAFF. The CDR3 DNA is TGTGCCACCAGCCGCGGGCATAGAGATGAAGCTTTCTTT. Complete variable domain (other parts from reference TRBV15 and TRBJ1-1): DAMVIQNPRYQVTQFGKPVTLSCSQTLNHNVMYWYQQKSSQAPKLLFHYYDKDFNNEADTPDNFQSRRPNTSFCFLDIRSPGLGDTAMYLCATSRGHRDEAFFGQGTRLTVV.

This clonotype appeared many times. One junction end disagrees with the germline gene, perhaps due to a read error. The chain couples TRBV27 to TRBJ2-1; D is unclear. This CDR3 has 11 amino acids. Germline CDR1 MNHEY, CDR2 SMNVEV (reference sequence). The CDR3: CASILHNEQFF. In nucleotides, the CDR3 is TGTGCCAGCATTTTACACAATGAGCAGTTCTTC.

Ten or more counts support this clonotype. The chain combines TRBV27 with TRBJ1-1; D gene ambiguous. The CDR3 has 13 amino acids. Germline CDR1 and CDR2: MNHEY and SMNVEV (reference sequence). Trimming shortened V by 3 bases and J by 2 bases, and 7 bases separated the two germline ends. CDR3 residues: CASSFVGNTEAFF. The CDR3 DNA follows: TGTGCCAGCAGTTTCGTAGGAAACACTGAAGCTTTCTTT.